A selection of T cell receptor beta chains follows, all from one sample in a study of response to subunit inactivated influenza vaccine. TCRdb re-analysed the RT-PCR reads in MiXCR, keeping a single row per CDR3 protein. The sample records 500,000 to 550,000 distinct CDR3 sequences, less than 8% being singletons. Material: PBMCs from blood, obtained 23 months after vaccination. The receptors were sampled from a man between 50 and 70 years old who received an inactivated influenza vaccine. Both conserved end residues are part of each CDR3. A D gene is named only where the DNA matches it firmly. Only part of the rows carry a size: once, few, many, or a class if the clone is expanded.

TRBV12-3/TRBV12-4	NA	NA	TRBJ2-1	CASSFQRSYNEQFF	TGTGCCAGCAGTTTTCAGCGCTCCTACAATGAGCAGTTCTTC
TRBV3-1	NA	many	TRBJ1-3	CASSPSNGNTIYF	TGTGCCAGCAGCCCCTCAAACGGAAACACCATATATTTT
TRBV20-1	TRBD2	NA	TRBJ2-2	CSASRREGHSGELFF	TGCAGTGCTAGTAGGCGGGAGGGCCATTCCGGGGAGCTGTTTTTT
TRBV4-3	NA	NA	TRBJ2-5	CASSQDTIQETQYF	TGCGCCAGCAGCCAAGATACTATCCAAGAGACCCAGTACTTC
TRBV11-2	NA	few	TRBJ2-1	CASSLWRSRSPRSYNEQFF	TGTGCCAGCAGCTTATGGCGGTCTAGGTCCCCCAGGTCCTACAATGAGCAGTTCTTC
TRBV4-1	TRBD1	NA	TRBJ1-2	CASSGGSGQGVGYTF	TGCGCCAGCAGCGGGGGGTCGGGACAGGGTGTCGGCTACACCTTC
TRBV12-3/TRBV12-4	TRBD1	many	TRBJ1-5	CASSIDRGQPQHF	TGTGCCAGCAGTATCGACAGGGGACAGCCCCAGCATTTT
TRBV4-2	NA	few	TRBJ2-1	CASSQDLWGLEQFF	TGTGCCAGCAGCCAAGATCTCTGGGGGCTTGAGCAGTTCTTC
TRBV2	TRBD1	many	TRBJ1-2	CASSDSRGRYNYGYTF	TGTGCCAGCAGTGACTCCAGGGGGCGGTATAACTATGGCTACACCTTC
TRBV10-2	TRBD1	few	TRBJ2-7	CASSGQGIFYEQYF	TGCGCCAGCAGTGGACAGGGAATATTCTACGAGCAGTACTTC
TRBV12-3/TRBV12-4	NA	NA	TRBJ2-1	CASSHPGVKGIRLYNEQFF	TGTGCCAGCAGTCACCCCGGGGTCAAGGGAATCAGGCTGTACAATGAGCAGTTCTTC
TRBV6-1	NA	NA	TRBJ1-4	CASSEQGTNEKLFF	TGTGCCAGCAGTGAACAGGGAACTAATGAAAAACTGTTTTTT
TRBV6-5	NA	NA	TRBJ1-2	CASSYARTELGYGYTF	TGTGCCAGCAGTTACGCCCGGACAGAACTGGGCTATGGCTACACCTTC
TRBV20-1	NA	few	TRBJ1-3	CSARVAGSGNTIYF	TGCAGTGCTAGAGTTGCAGGGTCTGGAAACACCATATATTTT
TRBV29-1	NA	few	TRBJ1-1	CSVEQRLNTEAFF	TGCAGCGTTGAGCAGAGACTGAACACTGAAGCTTTCTTT
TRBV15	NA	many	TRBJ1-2	CATSRDSAGVYGYTF	TGTGCCACCAGCAGAGATAGCGCAGGGGTTTATGGCTACACCTTC
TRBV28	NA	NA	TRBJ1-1	CASSLDRVPNTEAFF	TGTGCCAGCAGCTTGGACCGGGTACCGAACACTGAAGCTTTCTTT
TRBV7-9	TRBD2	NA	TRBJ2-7	CASGHSGSPEQYF	TGTGCCAGCGGTCATAGCGGGAGCCCCGAGCAGTACTTC
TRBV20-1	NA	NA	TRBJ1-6	CSARDGGSPLHF	TGCAGTGCTAGAGACGGCGGTTCACCCCTCCACTTT
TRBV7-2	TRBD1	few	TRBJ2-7	CASSFVQGVSYEQYF	TGTGCCAGCAGCTTCGTACAGGGGGTATCCTACGAGCAGTACTTC
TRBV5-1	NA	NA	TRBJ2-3	CASSSPSRSTDTQYF	TGCGCCAGCAGCTCCCCCTCGCGGTCCACAGATACGCAGTATTTT
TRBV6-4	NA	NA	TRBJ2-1	CASSDFEGPSSYNEQFF	TGTGCCAGCAGTGATTTTGAGGGACCTTCGTCCTACAATGAGCAGTTCTTC
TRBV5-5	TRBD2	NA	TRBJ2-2	CASSLGSGSLTGELFF	TGTGCCAGCAGCTTGGGTAGCGGGAGCCTCACCGGGGAGCTGTTTTTT
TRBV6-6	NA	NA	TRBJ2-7	CASRRDLIYEQYF	TGTGCCAGCAGGCGGGACTTGATCTACGAGCAGTACTTC
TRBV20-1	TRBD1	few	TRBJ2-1	CSAGTGGSGNEQFF	TGCAGTGCTGGGACAGGGGGCTCCGGGAATGAGCAGTTCTTC
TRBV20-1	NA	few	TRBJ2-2	CSVPGNTGELFF	TGCAGTGTCCCAGGGAACACCGGGGAGCTGTTTTTT
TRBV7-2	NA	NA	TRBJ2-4	CASSLQGQAKNIQYF	TGTGCCAGCAGCTTGCAGGGACAAGCCAAAAACATTCAGTACTTC
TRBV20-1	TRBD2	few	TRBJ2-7	CSARDIELGLAGGNEQYF	TGCAGTGCTAGAGATATCGAACTCGGGCTAGCGGGAGGAAACGAGCAGTACTTC
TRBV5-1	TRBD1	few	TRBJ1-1	CASSAGTEGTEAFF	TGCGCCAGCAGCGCCGGGACAGAAGGGACTGAAGCTTTCTTT
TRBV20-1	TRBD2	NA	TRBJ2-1	CSARGGGTTYNEQFF	TGCAGTGCTAGAGGGGGGGGGACTACCTACAATGAGCAGTTCTTC
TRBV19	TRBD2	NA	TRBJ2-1	CASSISSGIHNEQFF	TGTGCCAGTAGTATCTCCAGCGGGATCCACAATGAGCAGTTCTTC
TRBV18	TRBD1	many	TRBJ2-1	CASSPQGENEQFF	TGTGCCAGCTCACCCCAGGGGGAGAATGAGCAGTTCTTC
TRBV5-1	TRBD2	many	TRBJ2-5	CASSGGTSGRIETQYF	TGCGCCAGCAGCGGTGGGACTAGCGGGAGGATAGAGACCCAGTACTTC
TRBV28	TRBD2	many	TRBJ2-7	CASTGVAGDRGSYEQYF	TGTGCCAGCACTGGGGTAGCGGGAGACCGAGGATCCTACGAGCAGTACTTC
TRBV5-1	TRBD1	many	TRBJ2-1	CASSEGQGSHEQFF	TGCGCCAGCAGCGAGGGACAGGGGAGCCATGAGCAGTTCTTC
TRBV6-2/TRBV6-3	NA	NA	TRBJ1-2	CASSYWTHGYTF	TGTGCCAGCAGTTACTGGACCCATGGCTACACCTTC
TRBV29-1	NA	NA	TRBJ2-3	CSVRSSGRTDTQYF	TGCAGCGTTCGGTCCAGCGGGCGCACAGATACGCAGTATTTT
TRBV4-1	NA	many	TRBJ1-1	CASSQDGGSGEAFF	TGCGCCAGCAGCCAAGATGGGGGCTCGGGGGAAGCTTTCTTT
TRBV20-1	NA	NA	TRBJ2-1	CSAKLRGIYNEQFF	TGCAGTGCTAAACTCAGGGGCATCTACAATGAGCAGTTCTTC
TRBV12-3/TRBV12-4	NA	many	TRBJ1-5	CASSLGRIFGNQPQHF	TGTGCCAGCAGTTTAGGACGGATTTTTGGCAATCAGCCCCAGCATTTT
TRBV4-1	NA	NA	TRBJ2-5	CASSQEQGGGTETQYF	TGCGCCAGCAGCCAAGAACAGGGTGGCGGCACAGAGACCCAGTACTTC
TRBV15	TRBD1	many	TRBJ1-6	CATSIRQGRNSPLHF	TGTGCCACCAGCATCCGACAGGGGCGTAATTCACCCCTCCACTTT
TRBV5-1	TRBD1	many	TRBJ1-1	CASSLFEGALSTEAFF	TGCGCCAGCAGCTTGTTTGAGGGGGCCCTTTCCACTGAAGCTTTCTTT
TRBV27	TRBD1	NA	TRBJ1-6	CASRGTGDRSPLHF	TGTGCCAGCAGAGGGACAGGAGATCGTTCACCCCTCCACTTT
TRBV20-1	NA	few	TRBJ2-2	CSAIGVGGELFF	TGCAGTGCTATTGGAGTGGGAGGGGAGCTGTTTTTT
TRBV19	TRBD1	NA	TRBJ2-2	CASSIEAGGMGTGELFF	TGTGCCAGTAGTATTGAGGCAGGGGGCATGGGCACCGGGGAGCTGTTTTTT
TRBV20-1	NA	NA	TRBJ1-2	CSARGQDTNYGYTF	TGCAGTGCTAGAGGCCAAGACACTAACTATGGCTACACCTTC
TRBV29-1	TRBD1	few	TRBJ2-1	CSVEALRDRGRHEQFF	TGCAGCGTTGAAGCCCTCCGGGACAGGGGTCGCCATGAGCAGTTCTTC
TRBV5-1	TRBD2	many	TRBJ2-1	CASSLATGGAYNEQFF	TGCGCCAGCAGCTTGGCCACCGGGGGGGCCTACAATGAGCAGTTCTTC
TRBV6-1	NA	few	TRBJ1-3	CASSTTLSGNTIYF	TGTGCCAGCAGCACCACGCTCTCTGGAAACACCATATATTTT
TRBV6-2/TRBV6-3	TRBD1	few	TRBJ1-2	CASRNPGQGLGGYTF	TGTGCCAGCAGAAACCCGGGACAGGGGCTTGGTGGCTACACCTTC
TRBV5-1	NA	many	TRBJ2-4	CASSFGGLTTKNIQYF	TGCGCCAGCAGCTTTGGGGGCCTTACTACCAAAAACATTCAGTACTTC
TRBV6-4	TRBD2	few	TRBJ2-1	CASSESGGKNNEQFF	TGTGCCAGCAGTGAGAGCGGGGGGAAAAACAATGAGCAGTTCTTC